One and the same sample provided the 14 T cell receptor beta chains below, sequenced in a study of OX40 agonist ivuxolimab in advanced cancers. Repertoires were generated with immunoSEQ multiplex PCR, while TCRdb's copy carries only in-frame clones and drops some. The data hold tens of thousands of clones, with roughly 80% observed a single time. The material was CD4+ or CD8+ T cells sorted from blood, obtained in a trial of the OX40 agonist ivuxolimab. The receptor source for this set is an adult with an advanced solid tumor such as melanoma, head and neck, liver or kidney cancer.

This sequence joins TRBV27 and TRBJ1-1; D is uncertain. The germline V gene encodes CDR1 MNHEY and CDR2 SMNVEV (reference sequence). This CDR3 spans 17 amino acids. V dropped 2 bases and J dropped 1 base, with 17 bases sitting between them. Here the CDR3 reads CASSLKDQRQRNTEAFF. The CDR3 nucleotides read TGTGCCAGCAGTTTAAAAGACCAAAGGCAGCGGAACACTGAAGCTTTCTTT.

The rearrangement links TRBV7-2 to TRBJ2-7, with D possibly TRBD1 on 6 matching bases. The CDR3 runs to 15 residues. V shed 1 base and J shed 0 bases, with 10 bases lying between them. CDR1 and CDR2 from the germline V gene are SGHTA and FQGNSA. CDR3 coding DNA: TGTGCCAGCAGCTTAGGAGGGACATCCTCCTACGAGCAGTACTTC. This codes for CASSLGGTSSYEQYF.

The chain links TRBV7-3 to TRBJ1-1; 10 bases are a match to TRBD1. The CDR3 is 18 residues long. The junction had 18 bases not matched to a gene; V was cut back by 7 bases and J by 4 bases. Germline CDR1 reads SGHTA; CDR2 reads FQGTGA. CDR3 sequence: CASTKGLGTGEEGTEAFF. CDR3 DNA sequence: TGTGCCAGCACAAAGGGTCTAGGGACAGGGGAAGAAGGCACTGAAGCTTTCTTT.

This clone appeared a single time. The chain employs TRBV5-1 and TRBJ2-2; the D call may be TRBD1 or TRBD2 (5 bases each). The CDR3 loop spans 15 amino acids. V was trimmed by 4 bases and J by 0 bases, leaving 10 bases between them. Germline CDR1 SGHRS, CDR2 YFSETQ. CDR3 amino acids: CASSVGRPNTGELFF. Here the CDR3 DNA reads TGCGCCAGCAGCGTGGGACGGCCGAACACCGGGGAGCTGTTTTTT.

CDR3 nucleotides: TGTGCCAGCAGTTTTGCAAGCGGAACCCGCGGGGAGTATGGCTACACCTTC. Its translation: CASSFASGTRGEYGYTF. J is TRBJ1-2 and V is TRBV28; D is undetermined. Trimming left V 3 bases short and J 5 bases short, with 22 bases between. This CDR3 contains 17 residues. Germline CDR1 and CDR2: MDHEN and SYDVKM.

This chain links TRBV11-3 with TRBJ1-1, with D uncertain. V dropped 3 bases and J dropped 0 bases, with 5 bases sitting between them. The CDR3 spans 13 residues. CDR1 and CDR2 from the germline V gene are SGHNT and YENEEA. CDR3: CASSLTLNTEAFF. CDR3 DNA sequence: TGTGCCAGCAGCTTGACCTTGAACACTGAAGCTTTCTTT.

Notes on this clone: Germline is not matched at one junction end, which may reflect a read error. The chain is built from TRBV5-1 and TRBJ2-7; 11 bases map to TRBD2. This CDR3 has 14 amino acids. Germline V gene data show CDR1 as SGHRS and CDR2 as YFSETQ. The chain's CDR3 is CASSLSGPTSGTAF. The CDR3, as DNA: TGCGCCAGCAGCTTGAGTGGACCGACTAGCGGGACGGCCTTC.

The DNA for the CDR3 is TGTGCCAGCAGTGAAGCAGGGTTTTCTTTACCCCAGCATTTT. Encoded protein: CASSEAGFSLPQHF. The chain uses TRBV6-1 and TRBJ1-5, with D uncertain. Between the trimmed V and J ends, which lost 0 bases and 10 bases, there was a span of 13 bases. CDR1 and CDR2 (germline): MNHNS, SASEGT. The CDR3 has 14 amino acids.

The chain couples TRBV6-5 to TRBJ1-6; D might be TRBD1 (5 bases). Trimming took 6 bases from V and 8 from J, leaving 11 bases between them. The CDR3 length is 13 residues. Germline V gene lookup returns CDR1 MNHEY and CDR2 SVGAGI. Here the CDR3 reads CASRGGIDSPLHF. The CDR3 bases are TGTGCCAGCAGGGGGGGGATTGATTCACCCCTCCACTTT.

V and J are TRBV6-5 and TRBJ1-2; 11 positions agree with TRBD1. Germline V CDR1 and CDR2: MNHEY, SVGAGI. The V and J ends lost 6 bases and 4 bases, in that order; junction bases with no gene match: 4. CDR3 length: 14 residues. The CDR3 bases are TGTGCCAGCAGATGGACAGGGGGCACCTATGGCTACACCTTC. The encoded protein is CASRWTGGTYGYTF.

This clone was found a few times. The V and J genes are TRBV27 and TRBJ1-4; 8 positions match TRBD1. With V trimmed by 4 bases and J by 11 bases, 9 bases remained unmatched. CDR1 is MNHEY and CDR2 is SMNVEV in the germline V gene (reference sequence). The CDR3 is 14 residues long. In DNA form, the CDR3 reads TGTGCCAGCAGTTCCGGGACAGGCCTAGGGAAACTGTTTTTT. It codes for CASSSGTGLGKLFF.

The chain carries TRBV9 and TRBJ2-3, with 10 nucleotides matching TRBD2. The CDR3 is 17 amino acids. Per the germline V gene, CDR1 is SGDLS and CDR2 is YYNGEE. With V trimmed by 0 bases and J by 0 bases, 4 bases remained unmatched. The CDR3 DNA sequence: TGTGCCAGCAGCGTAGGGTCTAGCGGGGGAAGCACAGATACGCAGTATTTT. Translating gives CASSVGSSGGSTDTQYF.

This clone was observed a few times. The rearrangement uses TRBV5-4 and TRBJ2-1, with 7 bases that match TRBD1. In germline, CDR1 is SGHNT, CDR2 YYREEE (reference sequence). The CDR3 spans 16 residues. Trimming took 4 bases from V and 0 from J; bases not matched to a gene: 7. CDR3 nucleotide sequence: TGTGCCAGCAGCGGAGTGACAGGGAGCTCCTACAATGAGCAGTTCTTC. As protein: CASSGVTGSSYNEQFF.

V usage is TRBV7-8 and J usage is TRBJ2-7; 7 positions match TRBD1. Trimming at V came to 8 bases and at J to 4 bases, leaving 8 bases not matched to a gene. CDR1 and CDR2 (germline): SGHVS, FQNEAQ. The CDR3 is 13 residues long. The CDR3 sequence is CASRLTGEYEQYF. Here the CDR3 DNA reads TGTGCCAGCCGATTAACAGGGGAATACGAGCAGTACTTC.